The 3 T cell receptor beta chains presented below share a single source sample, sequenced in a study of T-cell reconstitution after alpha-beta-depleted transplantation in children listed by TCRdb under 2016. Libraries were built with PCR. Instrument used: Illumina HiSeq 2500. TCR library preparation used molecular barcoding, with unique molecular identifiers applied to normalize quantification of the TCRbeta repertoire. TCRdb trimmed the raw reads at Q25, called clones with MiXCR and kept productive beta chains. Entries that share a CDR3 protein sequence are merged under the most common genes and DNA. The sample table holds about 500,000 distinct CDR3 sequences, of which less than 35% were seen once. The ten largest clones capture more than 2% of the sample. This specimen was PBMCs from the stem cell graft donor, taken from the stem cell graft. The receptors stem from a human donor who donated a stem cell graft to a child with aplastic anemia.

The V and J genes are TRBV29-1 and TRBJ1-2; D not resolved. The germline V and J ends were trimmed by 0 bases and 0 bases, with 5 bases remaining between them. CDR3 size: 13 residues. Germline lookup yields CDR1 SQVTM and CDR2 ANQGSEA. The CDR3 sequence is CSVEDTANYGYTF. In DNA, the CDR3 is TGCAGCGTTGAAGATACAGCTAACTATGGCTACACCTTC.

V gene TRBV24-1 combines with J gene TRBJ2-1; the match to TRBD2 covers 7 bases. From germline, CDR1 is KGHDR and CDR2 SFDVKD. This CDR3 region has 16 residues. Trimming cost V 4 bases and J 0 bases; bases outside gene matches: 5. The CDR3 loop is CATSDPSGYSYNEQFF. In DNA, the CDR3 is TGTGCCACCAGTGACCCTAGCGGTTACTCCTACAATGAGCAGTTCTTC.

This clonotype was observed a handful of times. The rearrangement links TRBV10-3 to TRBJ2-1, with D perhaps TRBD2 (5 bases). The CDR3 consists of 13 residues. CDR1 is ENHRY and CDR2 is SYGVKD in the germline V gene. Trimming pared 7 bases from V and 3 bases from J, leaving 10 bases between. The DNA for the CDR3 is TGTGCCATCAAAGACGGGGTCTACAATGAGCAGTTCTTC. Residues: CAIKDGVYNEQFF.